This T cell receptor beta chain derives from a study of T cell responses to AZD1222 COVID-19 vaccine. Study-wide points: Repertoires were collected only later (after the peak T cell response had occurred).

Points on this clone: Its cognate antigen is unknown.

Trimming at V came to 2 bases and at J to 4 bases, leaving 8 bases not matched to a gene. Germline-derived CDR1 and CDR2 are MNHEY and SMNVEV (reference sequence). The CDR3 is made up of 16 amino acids. TCRdb's table, derived via immunoSEQ multiplex PCR, lists solely in-frame clones and lacks some. The data show approximately 90,000 clones, with 70% to 90% seen just once and more than 6% held by the top ten. The rearrangement uses TRBV27 and TRBJ2-3, with 8 bases matching TRBD2. The sample in question was peripheral blood, obtained on day 0 of AZD1222 vaccination. The clonotype was recovered from an adult in good health. The CDR3, as DNA: TGTGCCAGCAGTTTAGGTAGCGGGATTGGGTCAGATACGCAGTATTTT. Translated: CASSLGSGIGSDTQYF.